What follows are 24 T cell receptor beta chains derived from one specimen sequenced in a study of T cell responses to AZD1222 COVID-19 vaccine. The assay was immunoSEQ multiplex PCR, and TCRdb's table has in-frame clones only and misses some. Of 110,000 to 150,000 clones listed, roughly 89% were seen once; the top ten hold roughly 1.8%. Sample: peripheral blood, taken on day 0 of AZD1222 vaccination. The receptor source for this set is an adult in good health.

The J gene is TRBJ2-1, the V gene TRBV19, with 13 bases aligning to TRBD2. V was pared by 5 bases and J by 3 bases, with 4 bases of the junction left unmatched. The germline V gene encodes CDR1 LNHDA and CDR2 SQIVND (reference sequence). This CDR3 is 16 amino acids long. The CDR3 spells CASSLWTSGGYNEQFF. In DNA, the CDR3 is TGTGCCAGTAGTCTTTGGACTAGCGGGGGCTACAATGAGCAGTTCTTC.

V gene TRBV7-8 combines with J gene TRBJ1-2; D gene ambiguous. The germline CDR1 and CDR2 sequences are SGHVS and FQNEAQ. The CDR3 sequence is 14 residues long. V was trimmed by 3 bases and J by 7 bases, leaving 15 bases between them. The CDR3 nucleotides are TGTGCCAGCAGCTTTAGTCAGAACGAGGGTGGCTACACCTTC. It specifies CASSFSQNEGGYTF.

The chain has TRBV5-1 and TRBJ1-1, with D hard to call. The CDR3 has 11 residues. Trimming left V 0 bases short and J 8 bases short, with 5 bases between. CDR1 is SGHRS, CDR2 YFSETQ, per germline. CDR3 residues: CASSLGLEAFF. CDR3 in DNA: TGCGCCAGCAGCTTGGGCCTAGAAGCTTTCTTT.

The CDR3 is CASSLRMNTEAFF. DNA for the CDR3: TGTGCCAGCAGTTTACGGATGAACACTGAAGCTTTCTTT. J is TRBJ1-1 and V is TRBV28; no firm D call. This CDR3 is 13 amino acids long. Per the germline V gene, CDR1 is MDHEN and CDR2 is SYDVKM. V was shortened by 2 bases and J by 0 bases, with 4 bases between the two germline ends.

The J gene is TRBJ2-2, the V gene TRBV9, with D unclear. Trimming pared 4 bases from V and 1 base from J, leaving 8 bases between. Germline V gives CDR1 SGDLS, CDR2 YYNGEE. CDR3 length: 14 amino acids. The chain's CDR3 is CASSSQRNTGELFF. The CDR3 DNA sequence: TGTGCCAGCAGCTCACAGAGGAACACCGGGGAGCTGTTTTTT.

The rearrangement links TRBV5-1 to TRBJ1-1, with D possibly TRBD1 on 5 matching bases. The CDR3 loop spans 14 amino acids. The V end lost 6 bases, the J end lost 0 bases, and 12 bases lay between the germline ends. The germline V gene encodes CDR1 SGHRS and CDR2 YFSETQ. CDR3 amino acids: CASTLGGMNTEAFF. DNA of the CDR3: TGCGCCAGCACATTGGGGGGGATGAACACTGAAGCTTTCTTT.

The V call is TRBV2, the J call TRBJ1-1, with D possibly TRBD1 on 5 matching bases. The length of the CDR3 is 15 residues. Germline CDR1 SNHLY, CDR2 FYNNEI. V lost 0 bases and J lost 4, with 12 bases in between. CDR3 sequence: CASSEARQGGTEAFF. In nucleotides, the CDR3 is TGTGCCAGCAGTGAAGCACGTCAGGGTGGCACTGAAGCTTTCTTT.

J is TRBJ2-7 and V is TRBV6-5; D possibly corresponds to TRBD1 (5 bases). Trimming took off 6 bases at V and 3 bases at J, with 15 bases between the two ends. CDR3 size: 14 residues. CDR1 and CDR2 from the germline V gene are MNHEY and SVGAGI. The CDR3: CASSQAPDSYEQYF. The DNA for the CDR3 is TGTGCCAGCAGCCAGGCCCCTGACAGCTACGAGCAGTACTTC.

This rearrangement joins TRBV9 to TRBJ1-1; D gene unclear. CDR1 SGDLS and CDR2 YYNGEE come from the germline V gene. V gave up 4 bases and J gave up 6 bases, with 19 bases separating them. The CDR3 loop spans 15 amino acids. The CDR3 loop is CASSPSPAVTAEAFF. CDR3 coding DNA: TGTGCCAGCAGCCCCTCACCGGCCGTTACGGCTGAAGCTTTCTTT.

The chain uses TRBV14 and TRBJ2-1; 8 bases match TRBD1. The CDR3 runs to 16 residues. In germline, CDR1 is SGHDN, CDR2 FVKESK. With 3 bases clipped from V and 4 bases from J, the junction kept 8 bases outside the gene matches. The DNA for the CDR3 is TGTGCCAGCAGCCATAATCAACGGGACAGGTACAATGAGCAGTTCTTC. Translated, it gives CASSHNQRDRYNEQFF.

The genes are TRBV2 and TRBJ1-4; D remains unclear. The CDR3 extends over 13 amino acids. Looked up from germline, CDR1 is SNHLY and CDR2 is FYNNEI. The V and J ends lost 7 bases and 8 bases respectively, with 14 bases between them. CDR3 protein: CASTREAREKLFF. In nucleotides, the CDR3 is TGTGCCAGCACTCGGGAGGCGCGGGAAAAACTGTTTTTT.

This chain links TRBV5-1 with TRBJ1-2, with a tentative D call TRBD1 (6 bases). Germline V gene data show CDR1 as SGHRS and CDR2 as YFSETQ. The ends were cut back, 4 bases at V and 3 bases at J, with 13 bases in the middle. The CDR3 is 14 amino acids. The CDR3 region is CASSLADSDYGYTF. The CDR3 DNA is TGCGCCAGCAGCCTAGCGGACAGCGACTATGGCTACACCTTC.

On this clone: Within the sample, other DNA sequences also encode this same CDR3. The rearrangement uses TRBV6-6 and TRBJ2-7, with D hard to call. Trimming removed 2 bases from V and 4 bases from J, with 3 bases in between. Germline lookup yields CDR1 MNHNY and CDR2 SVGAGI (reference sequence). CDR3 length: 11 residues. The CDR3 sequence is CASSYAYEQYF. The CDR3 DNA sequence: TGTGCCAGCAGTTACGCTTACGAGCAGTACTTC.

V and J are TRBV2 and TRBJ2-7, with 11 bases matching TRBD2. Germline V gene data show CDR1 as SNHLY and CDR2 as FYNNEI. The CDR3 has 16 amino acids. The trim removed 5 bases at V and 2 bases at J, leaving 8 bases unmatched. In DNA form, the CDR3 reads TGTGCCAGCAGTTCAGCAGTAGCGGGAGGGCCCTACGAGCAGTACTTC. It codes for CASSSAVAGGPYEQYF.

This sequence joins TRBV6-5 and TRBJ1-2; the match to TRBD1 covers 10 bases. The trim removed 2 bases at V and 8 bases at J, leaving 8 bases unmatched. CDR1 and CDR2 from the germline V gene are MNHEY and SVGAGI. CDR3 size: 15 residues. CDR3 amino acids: CASSYRRQGAGGYTF. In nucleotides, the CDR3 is TGTGCCAGCAGTTACCGTCGACAGGGGGCTGGGGGCTACACCTTC.

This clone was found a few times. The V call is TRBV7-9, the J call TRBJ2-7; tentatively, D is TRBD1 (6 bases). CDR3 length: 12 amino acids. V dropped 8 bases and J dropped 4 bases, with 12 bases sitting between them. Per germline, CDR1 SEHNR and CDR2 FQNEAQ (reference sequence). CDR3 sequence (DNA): TGTGCCAGCGGGGGCAGGGGTTACGAGCAGTACTTC. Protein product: CASGGRGYEQYF.

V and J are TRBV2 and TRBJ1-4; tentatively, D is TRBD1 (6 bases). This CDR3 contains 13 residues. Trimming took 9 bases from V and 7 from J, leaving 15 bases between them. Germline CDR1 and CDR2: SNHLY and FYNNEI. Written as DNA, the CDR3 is TGTGCCAGACGTGGGGGGCAGGGTGAAAAACTGTTTTTT. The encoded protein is CARRGGQGEKLFF. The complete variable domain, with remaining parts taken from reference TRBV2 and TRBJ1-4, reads EPEVTQTPSHQVTQMGQEVILRCVPISNHLYFYWYRQILGQKVEFLVSFYNNEISEKSEIFDDQFSVERPDGSNFTLKIRSTKLEDSAMYFCARRGGQGEKLFFGSGTQLSVL.

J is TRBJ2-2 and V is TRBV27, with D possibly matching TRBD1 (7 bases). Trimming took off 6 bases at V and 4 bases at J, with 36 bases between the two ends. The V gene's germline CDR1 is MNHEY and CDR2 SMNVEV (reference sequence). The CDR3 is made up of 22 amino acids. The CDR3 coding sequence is TGTGCCAGCAGCACCCGCCGACGTGGGCCAGGGGGGAGGCCCAGAAGCACCGGGGAGCTGTTTTTT. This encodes CASSTRRRGPGGRPRSTGELFF.

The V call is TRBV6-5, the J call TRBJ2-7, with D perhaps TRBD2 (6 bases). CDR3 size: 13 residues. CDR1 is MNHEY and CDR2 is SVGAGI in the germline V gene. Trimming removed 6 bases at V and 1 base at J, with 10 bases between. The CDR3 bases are TGTGCCAGCAGGAGTAGCGGATCCTACGAGCAGTACTTC. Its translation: CASRSSGSYEQYF.

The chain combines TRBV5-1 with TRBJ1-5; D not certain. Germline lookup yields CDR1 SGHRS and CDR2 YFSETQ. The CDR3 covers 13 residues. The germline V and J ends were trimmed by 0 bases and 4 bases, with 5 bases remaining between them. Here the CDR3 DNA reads TGCGCCAGCAGCTTGGGTATAAATCAGCCCCAGCATTTT. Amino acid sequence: CASSLGINQPQHF.

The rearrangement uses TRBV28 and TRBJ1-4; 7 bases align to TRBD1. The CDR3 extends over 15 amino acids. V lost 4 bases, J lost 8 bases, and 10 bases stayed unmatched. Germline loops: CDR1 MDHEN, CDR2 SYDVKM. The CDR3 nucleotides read TGTGCCAGCAGTTCAACCAACAGGGGAGGGGAAAAACTGTTTTTT. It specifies CASSSTNRGGEKLFF.

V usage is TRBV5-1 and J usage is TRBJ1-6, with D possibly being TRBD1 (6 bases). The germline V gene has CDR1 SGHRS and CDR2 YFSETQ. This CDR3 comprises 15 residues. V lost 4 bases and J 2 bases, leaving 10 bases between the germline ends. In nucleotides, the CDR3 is TGCGCCAGCAGCGACCGACAGGCCTATAATTCACCCCTCCACTTT. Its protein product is CASSDRQAYNSPLHF.

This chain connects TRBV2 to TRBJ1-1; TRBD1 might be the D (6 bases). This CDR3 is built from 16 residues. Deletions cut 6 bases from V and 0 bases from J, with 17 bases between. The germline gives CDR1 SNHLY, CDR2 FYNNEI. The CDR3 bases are TGTGCCAGCAGCATCAGAGGACAGCTCATGAACACTGAAGCTTTCTTT. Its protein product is CASSIRGQLMNTEAFF.

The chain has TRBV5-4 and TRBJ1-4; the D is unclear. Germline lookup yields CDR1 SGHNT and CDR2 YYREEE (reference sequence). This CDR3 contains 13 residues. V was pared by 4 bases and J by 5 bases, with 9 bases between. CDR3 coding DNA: TGTGCCAGCAGCCCCGGACGGAATGAAAAACTGTTTTTT. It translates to CASSPGRNEKLFF.